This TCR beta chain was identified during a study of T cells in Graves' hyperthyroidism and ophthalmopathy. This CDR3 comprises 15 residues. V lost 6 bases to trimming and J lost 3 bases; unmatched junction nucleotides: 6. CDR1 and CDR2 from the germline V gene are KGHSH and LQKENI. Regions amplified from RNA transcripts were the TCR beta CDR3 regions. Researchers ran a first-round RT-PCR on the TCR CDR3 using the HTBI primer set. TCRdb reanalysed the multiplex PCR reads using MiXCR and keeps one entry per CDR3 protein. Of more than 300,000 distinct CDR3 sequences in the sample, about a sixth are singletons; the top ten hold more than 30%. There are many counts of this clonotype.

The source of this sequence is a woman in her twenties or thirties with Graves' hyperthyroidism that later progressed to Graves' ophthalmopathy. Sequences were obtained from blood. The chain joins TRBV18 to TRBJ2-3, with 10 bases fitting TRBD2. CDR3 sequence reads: CASSERAGGTDTQYF. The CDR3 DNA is TGTGCCAGCTCGGAACGAGCGGGGGGGACAGATACGCAGTATTTT.